This entry concerns a single T cell receptor beta chain. No antigen is known for it. Other nucleotide sequences from this sample produce the same CDR3. Here immunoSEQ multiplex PCR was the method, and the copy in TCRdb shows in-frame clones only, minus some. This sample has about 2.4 million clones, with more than 90% found just once. This sample is drawn from a study of shared clonotypes between healthy human individuals. General study findings and limits: Generally, naive subsets came out with larger estimated richness than memory subsets.

What was sequenced was naive CD4+ T cells sorted from blood. Subset noted: CD45RA+ positively selected. The receptor was derived from a man aged 18 to 29 in good health.

The CDR3 loop reads CAIKGGNTEAFF. The CDR3 coding sequence is TGTGCCATCAAGGGGGGGAACACTGAAGCTTTCTTT. The genes are TRBV10-3 and TRBJ1-1; tentatively, D is TRBD1 (6 bases). Between the trimmed V and J ends, which lost 7 bases and 1 base, there was a span of 7 bases. This CDR3 region has 12 residues. CDR1 is ENHRY, CDR2 SYGVKD, per germline.